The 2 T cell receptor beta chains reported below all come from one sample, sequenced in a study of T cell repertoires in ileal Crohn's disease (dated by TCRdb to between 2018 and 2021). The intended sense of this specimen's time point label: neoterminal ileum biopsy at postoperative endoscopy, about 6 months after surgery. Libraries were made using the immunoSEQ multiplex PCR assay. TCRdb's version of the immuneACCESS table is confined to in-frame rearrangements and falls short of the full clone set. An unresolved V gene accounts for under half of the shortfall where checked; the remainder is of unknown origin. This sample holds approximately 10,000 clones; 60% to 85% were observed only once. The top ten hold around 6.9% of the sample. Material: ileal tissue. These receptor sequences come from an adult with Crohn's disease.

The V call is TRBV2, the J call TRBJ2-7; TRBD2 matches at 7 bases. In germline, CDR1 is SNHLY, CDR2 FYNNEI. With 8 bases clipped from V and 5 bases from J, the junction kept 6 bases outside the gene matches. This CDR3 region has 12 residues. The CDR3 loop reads CASSWGGNEQYF. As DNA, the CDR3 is TGTGCCAGCTCCTGGGGGGGGAACGAGCAGTACTTC. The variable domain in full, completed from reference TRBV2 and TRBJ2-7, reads EPEVTQTPSHQVTQMGQEVILRCVPISNHLYFYWYRQILGQKVEFLVSFYNNEISEKSEIFDDQFSVERPDGSNFTLKIRSTKLEDSAMYFCASSWGGNEQYFGPGTRLTVT.

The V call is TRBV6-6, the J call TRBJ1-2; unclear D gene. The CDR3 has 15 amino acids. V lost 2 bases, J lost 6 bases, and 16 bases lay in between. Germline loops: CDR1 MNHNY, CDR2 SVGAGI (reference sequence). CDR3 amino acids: CASSYTLTAGDGYTF. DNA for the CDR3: TGTGCCAGCAGTTACACCCTAACGGCCGGAGATGGCTACACCTTC.